This paragraph covers one TCR beta chain sequence. Its specificity is not known. This sample was included in a study of blood T cells in healthy people across ages. Study conclusions and caveats: Whereas aged donors had fewer naive CD4+ cells, long-lived donors had more of them and higher diversity. When one million T cells were used, diversity estimates were thought to be underestimates.

Together with a sample-barcoded 5' primer, a J-beta primer mix was included in a second PCR lasting roughly 6 to 12 cycles. A template-switch adaptor with 12 random nucleotides tagged each cDNA molecule. One entry per CDR3 protein results from TCRdb running MiXCR on the 5' RACE reads. The sample lists some 1,500,000 distinct CDR3 sequences; around 40% were seen once. Sequenced sample: blood. The sequence came from a young woman in good health.

The CDR3 nucleotides read TGCGCCAGCAGCTTGGTGGTCTCAAGGAACACTGAAGCTTTCTTT. Protein: CASSLVVSRNTEAFF. V is TRBV5-1 and J is TRBJ1-1; D is ambiguous. The V end lost 0 bases, the J end lost 1 base, and 10 bases lay between the germline ends. This CDR3 spans 15 amino acids. Germline-derived CDR1 and CDR2 are SGHRS and YFSETQ.